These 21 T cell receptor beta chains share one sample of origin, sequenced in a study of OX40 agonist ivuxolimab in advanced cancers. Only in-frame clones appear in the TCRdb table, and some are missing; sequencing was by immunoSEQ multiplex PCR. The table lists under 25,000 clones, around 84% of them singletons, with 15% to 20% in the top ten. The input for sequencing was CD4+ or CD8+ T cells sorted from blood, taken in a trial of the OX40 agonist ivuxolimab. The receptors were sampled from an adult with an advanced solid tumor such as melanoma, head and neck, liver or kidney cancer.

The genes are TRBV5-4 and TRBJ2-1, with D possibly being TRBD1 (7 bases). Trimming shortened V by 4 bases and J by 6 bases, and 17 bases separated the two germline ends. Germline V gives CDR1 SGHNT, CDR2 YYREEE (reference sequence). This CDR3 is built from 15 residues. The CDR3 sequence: CASSPGGTASNEQFF. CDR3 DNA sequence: TGTGCCAGCAGCCCCGGAGGGACAGCCAGCAATGAGCAGTTCTTC.

The CDR3 loop reads CATSRSGQGDGYTF. The CDR3 nucleotides are TGTGCCACCAGCAGATCGGGACAGGGGGATGGCTACACCTTC. The chain recombines TRBV15 with TRBJ1-2, with TRBD1 matching 11 bases. The germline V gene has CDR1 LNHNV and CDR2 YYDKDF (reference sequence). The CDR3 sequence is 14 residues long. V shed 2 bases, J shed 6 bases, and the junction held 2 bases outside the gene matches.

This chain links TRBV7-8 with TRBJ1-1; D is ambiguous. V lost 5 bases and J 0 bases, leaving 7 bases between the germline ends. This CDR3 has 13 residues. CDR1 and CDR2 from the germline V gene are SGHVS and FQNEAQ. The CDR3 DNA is TGTGCCAGCAGCCAGAAACTGAACACTGAAGCTTTCTTT. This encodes CASSQKLNTEAFF.

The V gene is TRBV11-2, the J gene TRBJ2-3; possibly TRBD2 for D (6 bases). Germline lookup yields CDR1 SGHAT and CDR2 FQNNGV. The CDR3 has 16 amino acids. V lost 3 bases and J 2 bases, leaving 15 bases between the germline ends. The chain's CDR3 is CASSLGGARATDTQYF. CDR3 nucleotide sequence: TGTGCCAGCAGCTTGGGGGGAGCCAGGGCCACAGATACGCAGTATTTT.

CDR3 sequence reads: CAWTSAETQYF. The CDR3 DNA reads as TGTGCCTGGACGTCGGCCGAGACCCAGTACTTC. The chain has TRBV30 and TRBJ2-5, with D uncertain. CDR1 and CDR2 from the germline V gene are GTSNPN and SVGIG (reference sequence). With 4 bases removed from V and 5 bases from J, the gap between germline ends came to 8 bases. This CDR3 spans 11 amino acids.

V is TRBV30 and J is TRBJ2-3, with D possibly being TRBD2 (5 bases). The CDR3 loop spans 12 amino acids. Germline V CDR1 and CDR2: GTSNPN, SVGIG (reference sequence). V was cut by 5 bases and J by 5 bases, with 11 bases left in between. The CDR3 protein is CAWLTGGDTQYF. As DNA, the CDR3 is TGTGCCTGGCTGACCGGAGGAGATACGCAGTATTTT.

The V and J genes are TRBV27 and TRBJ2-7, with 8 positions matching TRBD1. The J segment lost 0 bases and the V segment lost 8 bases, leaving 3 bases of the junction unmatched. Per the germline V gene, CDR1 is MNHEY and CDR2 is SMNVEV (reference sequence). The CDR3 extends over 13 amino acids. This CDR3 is CASRQGNSYEQYF. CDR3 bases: TGTGCCAGCCGACAGGGGAACTCCTACGAGCAGTACTTC.

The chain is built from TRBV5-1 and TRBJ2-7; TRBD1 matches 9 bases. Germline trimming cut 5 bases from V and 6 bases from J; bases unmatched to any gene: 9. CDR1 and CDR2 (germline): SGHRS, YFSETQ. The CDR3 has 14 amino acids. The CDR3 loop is CASSSGTGPFEQYF. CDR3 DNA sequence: TGCGCCAGCAGTTCCGGGACAGGGCCGTTCGAGCAGTACTTC.

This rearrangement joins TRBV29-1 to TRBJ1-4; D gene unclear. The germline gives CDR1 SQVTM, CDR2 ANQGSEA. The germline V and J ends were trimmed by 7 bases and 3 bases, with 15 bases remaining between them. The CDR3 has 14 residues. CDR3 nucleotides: TGCAGCGCCCATCTCCGGGCCTCTAATGAAAAACTGTTTTTT. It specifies CSAHLRASNEKLFF.

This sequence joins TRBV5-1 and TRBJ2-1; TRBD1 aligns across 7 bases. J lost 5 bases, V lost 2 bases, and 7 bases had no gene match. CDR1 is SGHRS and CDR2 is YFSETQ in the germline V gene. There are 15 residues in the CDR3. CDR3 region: CASSLLTGFDNEQFF. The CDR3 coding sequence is TGCGCCAGCAGCTTATTGACAGGGTTTGACAATGAGCAGTTCTTC.

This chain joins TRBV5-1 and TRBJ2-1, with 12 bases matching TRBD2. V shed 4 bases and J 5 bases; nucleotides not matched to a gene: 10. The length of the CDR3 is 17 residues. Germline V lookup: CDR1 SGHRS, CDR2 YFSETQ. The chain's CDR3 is CASSPTSGGSHDNEQFF. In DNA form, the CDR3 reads TGCGCCAGCAGCCCGACTAGCGGGGGCTCCCACGACAATGAGCAGTTCTTC.

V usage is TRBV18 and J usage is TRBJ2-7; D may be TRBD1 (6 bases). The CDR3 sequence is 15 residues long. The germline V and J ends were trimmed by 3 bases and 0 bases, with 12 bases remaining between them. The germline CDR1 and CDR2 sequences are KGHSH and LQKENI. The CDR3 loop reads CASSPGQGTSYEQYF. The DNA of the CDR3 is TGTGCCAGCTCACCTGGGCAGGGGACCTCCTACGAGCAGTACTTC.

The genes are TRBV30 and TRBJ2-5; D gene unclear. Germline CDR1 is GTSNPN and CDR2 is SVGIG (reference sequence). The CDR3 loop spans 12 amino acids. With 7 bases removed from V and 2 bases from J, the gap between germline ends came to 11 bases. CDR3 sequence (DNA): TGTGCCTCCCACAGAGGACAAGAGACCCAGTACTTC. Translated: CASHRGQETQYF.

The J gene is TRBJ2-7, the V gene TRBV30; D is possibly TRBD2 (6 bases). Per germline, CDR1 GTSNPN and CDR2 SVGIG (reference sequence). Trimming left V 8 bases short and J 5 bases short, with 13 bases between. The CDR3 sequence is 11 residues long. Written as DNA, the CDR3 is TGTGCCGGAGGACTATTCCACGAGCAGTACTTC. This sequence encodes CAGGLFHEQYF.

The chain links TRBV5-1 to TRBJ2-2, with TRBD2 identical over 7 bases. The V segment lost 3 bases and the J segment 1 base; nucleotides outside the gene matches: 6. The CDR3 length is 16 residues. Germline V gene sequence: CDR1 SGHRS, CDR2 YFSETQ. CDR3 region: CASSSRTSLNTGELFF. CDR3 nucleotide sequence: TGCGCCAGCAGCTCCCGGACTAGTCTGAACACCGGGGAGCTGTTTTTT.

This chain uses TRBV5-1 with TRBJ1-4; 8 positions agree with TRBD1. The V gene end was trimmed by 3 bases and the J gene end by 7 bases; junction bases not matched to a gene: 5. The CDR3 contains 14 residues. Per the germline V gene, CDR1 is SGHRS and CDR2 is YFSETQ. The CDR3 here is CASSSGQDLEKLFF. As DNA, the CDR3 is TGCGCCAGCAGCTCGGGACAGGACCTTGAAAAACTGTTTTTT.

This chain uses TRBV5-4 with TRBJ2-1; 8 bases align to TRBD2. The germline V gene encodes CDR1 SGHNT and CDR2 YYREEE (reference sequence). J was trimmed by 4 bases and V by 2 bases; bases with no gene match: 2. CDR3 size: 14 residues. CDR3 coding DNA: TGTGCCAGCAGCTTTGCGGGGGGATACAATGAGCAGTTCTTC. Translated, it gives CASSFAGGYNEQFF. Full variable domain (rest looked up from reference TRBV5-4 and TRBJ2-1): ETGVTQSPTHLIKTRGQQVTLRCSSQSGHNTVSWYQQALGQGPQFIFQYYREEENGRGNFPPRFSGLQFPNYSSELNVNALELDDSALYLCASSFAGGYNEQFFGPGTRLTVL.

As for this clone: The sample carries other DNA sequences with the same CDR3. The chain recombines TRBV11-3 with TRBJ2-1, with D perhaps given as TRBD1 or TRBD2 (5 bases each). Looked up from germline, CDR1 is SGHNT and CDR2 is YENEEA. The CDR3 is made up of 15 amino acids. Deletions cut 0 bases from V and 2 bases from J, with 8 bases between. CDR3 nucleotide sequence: TGTGCCAGCAGCTTAGATCCGGGGCCCTACAATGAGCAGTTCTTC. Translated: CASSLDPGPYNEQFF.

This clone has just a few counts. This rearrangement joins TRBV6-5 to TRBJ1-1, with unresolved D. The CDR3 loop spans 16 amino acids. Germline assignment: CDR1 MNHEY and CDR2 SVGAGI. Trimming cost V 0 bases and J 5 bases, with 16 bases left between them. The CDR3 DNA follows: TGTGCCAGCAGTTACTCGCTGGTAGCAGGAGGAACTGAAGCTTTCTTT. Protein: CASSYSLVAGGTEAFF.

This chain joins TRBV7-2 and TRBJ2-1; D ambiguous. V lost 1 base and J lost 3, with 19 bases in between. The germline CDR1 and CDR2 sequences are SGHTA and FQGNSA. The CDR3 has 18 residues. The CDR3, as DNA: TGTGCCAGCAGCTTAGGCCTCAACCGGAATACTGGCTACAATGAGCAGTTCTTC. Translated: CASSLGLNRNTGYNEQFF.

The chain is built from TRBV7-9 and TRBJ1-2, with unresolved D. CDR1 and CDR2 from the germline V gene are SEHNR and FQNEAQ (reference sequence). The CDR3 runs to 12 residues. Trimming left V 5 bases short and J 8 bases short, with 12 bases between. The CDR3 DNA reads TGTGCCAGCAGCCCGACGGTGGGCGGCTACACCTTC. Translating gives CASSPTVGGYTF.